This TCR beta chain derives from a study of blood T cell repertoires in COVID-19. Sequencing was performed with immunoSEQ multiplex PCR; in TCRdb, only in-frame clones are kept and a portion is missing. The sample yields 95,000 to 130,000 clones, about 80% seen once. CDR3 length equals 15 residues. Germline loops: CDR1 SEHNR, CDR2 FQNEAQ (reference sequence). V dropped 5 bases and J dropped 4; count of bases not matched to a gene: 10. The sample was peripheral blood. The sequence was collected from a man in his 70s with active or convalescent COVID-19. The chain has TRBV7-9 and TRBJ1-1; 7 bases are a match to TRBD1. The chain's CDR3 is CASSAVGGAGTEAFF. CDR3 sequence (DNA): TGTGCCAGCAGCGCCGTAGGGGGCGCGGGCACTGAAGCTTTCTTT.